The following is a TCR beta chain sequence with its context. The data were produced by immunoSEQ multiplex PCR, yet TCRdb's version contains in-frame clones alone and is incomplete. Found here are fewer than 25,000 clones, more than 75% of them singletons; the top ten hold about 3.6%. This CDR3 spans 14 amino acids. J lost 4 bases, V lost 4 bases, and 2 bases had no gene match. Germline V gives CDR1 SGHDN, CDR2 FVKESK. This sample is drawn from a study of tumor-infiltrating lymphocytes in localized non-small cell lung cancer. The J gene is TRBJ2-3, the V gene TRBV14; 10 bases are a match to TRBD2. Material for sequencing was lung tumor tissue. This TCR derives from a human donor with non-small cell lung cancer. CDR3 residues: CASSLLAGADTQYF. CDR3 nucleotides: TGTGCCAGCAGCCTTCTAGCGGGAGCAGATACGCAGTATTTT.